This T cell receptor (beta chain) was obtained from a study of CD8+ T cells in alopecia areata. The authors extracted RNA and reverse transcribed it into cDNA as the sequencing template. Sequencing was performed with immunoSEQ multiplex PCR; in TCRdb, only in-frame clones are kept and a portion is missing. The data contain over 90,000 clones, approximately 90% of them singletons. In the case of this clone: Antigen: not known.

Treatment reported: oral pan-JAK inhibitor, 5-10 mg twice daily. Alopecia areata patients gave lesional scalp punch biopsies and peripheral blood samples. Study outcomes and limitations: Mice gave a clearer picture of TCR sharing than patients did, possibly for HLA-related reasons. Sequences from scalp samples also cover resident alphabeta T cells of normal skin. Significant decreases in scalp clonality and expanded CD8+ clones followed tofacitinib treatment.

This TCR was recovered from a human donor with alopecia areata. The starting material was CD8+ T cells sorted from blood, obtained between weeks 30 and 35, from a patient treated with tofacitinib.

The CDR3 sequence: CASSLRLAGNTDTQYF. The CDR3 DNA reads as TGCGCCAGCAGCTTGAGACTAGCGGGAAACACAGATACGCAGTATTTT. The chain carries TRBV5-1 and TRBJ2-3, with TRBD2 identical over 11 bases. The V gene's germline CDR1 is SGHRS and CDR2 YFSETQ. V shed 1 base and J 2 bases; nucleotides not matched to a gene: 3. The CDR3 contains 16 residues. The whole variable domain, filled in from reference TRBV5-1 and TRBJ2-3, reads KAGVTQTPRYLIKTRGQQVTLSCSPISGHRSVSWYQQTPGQGLQFLFEYFSETQRNKGNFPGRFSGRQFSNSRSEMNVSTLELGDSALYLCASSLRLAGNTDTQYFGPGTRLTVL.